These T cell receptor beta chains were read from a single sample in a study of cytomegalovirus exposure and HLA in healthy donors. Measured with immunoSEQ multiplex PCR; TCRdb has only the in-frame clones, and not every one. The top ten clones hold roughly 2.8% of a sample with about 92,000 clones, roughly 71% of them seen once. The sequencing sample was made of PBMCs. All receptors come from a man between 50 and 59 years old in good health and CMV-seronegative. Each CDR3 is given with its conserved first and last residue. The D gene is left open where the match is weak. Only some rows state a clone size, as once, few, many or a class for expanded clones.

abundance	v_gene	j_gene	d_gene	CDR3aa	CDR3nt
few	TRBV6-1	TRBJ1-1	.	CASKPGGTEAFF	TGTGCCAGCAAGCCGGGGGGCACTGAAGCTTTCTTT
.	TRBV5-1	TRBJ2-1	TRBD1	CASSLYGTGLLDEQFF	TGCGCCAGCAGCTTGTACGGGACAGGGCTCTTGGATGAGCAGTTCTTC
few	TRBV10-3	TRBJ2-7	TRBD1	CAISSVMTGAYEQYF	TGTGCCATCAGTAGCGTCATGACAGGGGCGTACGAGCAGTACTTC
.	TRBV2	TRBJ2-2	TRBD2	CASSTLAGNTGELFF	TGTGCCAGCAGTACTCTAGCGGGGAACACCGGGGAGCTGTTTTTT
.	TRBV19	TRBJ2-2	.	CASNMPPREAPNTGELFF	TGTGCCAGTAATATGCCCCCGAGGGAAGCCCCGAACACCGGGGAGCTGTTTTTT
.	TRBV5-6	TRBJ2-2	.	CASSLPGVHTGELFF	TGTGCCAGCAGCTTGCCGGGGGTTCATACCGGGGAGCTGTTTTTT
many	TRBV5-6	TRBJ1-1	.	CASSLGGGNTEAFF	TGTGCCAGCAGCTTAGGGGGGGGGAACACTGAAGCTTTCTTT
.	TRBV7-2	TRBJ2-5	TRBD2	CATRGDQETQYF	TGTGCCACCCGGGGGGATCAAGAGACCCAGTACTTC
few	TRBV5-4	TRBJ1-6	TRBD1	CASSPDRASPLHF	TGTGCCAGCAGCCCGGACAGGGCTTCACCCCTCCACTTT
.	TRBV7-2	TRBJ1-1	.	CASSLTGGTEAFF	TGTGCCAGCAGCCTTACCGGAGGGACTGAAGCTTTCTTT
.	TRBV5-4	TRBJ2-7	.	CASSYRSPRGYEQYF	TGTGCCAGCAGCTACCGGTCTCCGCGAGGGTACGAGCAGTACTTC
.	TRBV27	TRBJ1-2	.	CASSSGHSYGYTF	TGTGCCAGCAGTTCGGGACATAGCTATGGCTACACCTTC
.	TRBV15	TRBJ2-7	.	CATSRDRGEQYF	TGTGCCACCAGCAGAGATCGAGGCGAGCAGTACTTC
.	TRBV5-1	TRBJ1-1	.	CASSFAVNTEAFF	TGCGCCAGCAGCTTCGCGGTTAACACTGAAGCTTTCTTT
.	TRBV6-5	TRBJ2-5	TRBD1	CASSRDRDETQYF	TGTGCCAGCAGCAGGGACAGGGATGAGACCCAGTACTTC
once	TRBV29-1	TRBJ1-1	TRBD1	CSVDRDREVTEAFF	TGCAGCGTTGACCGGGACAGGGAGGTCACTGAAGCTTTCTTT
once	TRBV6-4	TRBJ1-1	TRBD1	CASNPDRGKPGGTEAFF	TGTGCCAGCAATCCGGACAGGGGGAAACCTGGGGGCACTGAAGCTTTCTTT
.	TRBV4-3	TRBJ2-5	TRBD2	CASSQGRGGVETQYF	TGCGCCAGCAGCCAAGGGAGGGGAGGGGTAGAGACCCAGTACTTC
.	TRBV4-3	TRBJ1-1	.	CASSQEAGVYTEAFF	TGCGCCAGCAGCCAAGAAGCGGGGGTGTACACTGAAGCTTTCTTT
few	TRBV7-9	TRBJ1-4	TRBD1	CASSSRTGGEKLFF	TGTGCCAGCAGCTCGCGGACAGGGGGAGAAAAACTGTTTTTT
.	TRBV4-1	TRBJ1-1	.	CASSQEAQGGGWATEAFF	TGCGCCAGCAGCCAAGAAGCCCAAGGGGGTGGTTGGGCCACTGAAGCTTTCTTT
.	TRBV6-5	TRBJ1-4	TRBD1	CASRPGDRDEKLFF	TGTGCCAGCAGACCCGGGGACAGGGATGAAAAACTGTTTTTT
.	TRBV29-1	TRBJ2-1	TRBD2	CSVRTSTYNEQFF	TGCAGCGTTCGGACTAGCACCTACAATGAGCAGTTCTTC
.	TRBV10-3	TRBJ1-2	.	CAISDSRLYGYTF	TGTGCCATCAGCGACAGTCGTCTCTATGGCTACACCTTC
.	TRBV4-2	TRBJ2-5	TRBD2	CASSQATSGGEETQYF	TGTGCCAGCAGCCAGGCGACTAGCGGGGGGGAAGAGACCCAGTACTTC
.	TRBV7-2	TRBJ1-5	.	CASSVVWGGNQPQHF	TGTGCCAGCAGCGTAGTATGGGGAGGCAATCAGCCCCAGCATTTT
.	TRBV6-5	TRBJ1-1	TRBD1	CASSAGQEEHTEAFF	TGTGCCAGCAGTGCGGGACAGGAAGAACACACTGAAGCTTTCTTT
.	TRBV5-8	TRBJ2-2	.	CASSLAWRAANTGELFF	TGTGCCAGCAGCTTGGCCTGGAGGGCCGCGAACACCGGGGAGCTGTTTTTT
.	TRBV5-6	TRBJ1-4	.	CASSLFQSTNEKLFF	TGTGCCAGCAGCTTGTTCCAGTCAACTAATGAAAAACTGTTTTTT
.	TRBV19	TRBJ1-1	TRBD1	CASSLPWGTGGEAGNTEAFF	TGTGCCAGTAGTCTCCCCTGGGGGACAGGGGGCGAAGCCGGGAACACTGAAGCTTTCTTT
few	TRBV27	TRBJ2-2	.	CASSPLPGGTGELFF	TGTGCCAGCAGTCCCTTGCCCGGAGGCACCGGGGAGCTGTTTTTT
few	TRBV6-5	TRBJ1-5	.	CASSPTGTRPQHF	TGTGCCAGCAGCCCCACAGGTACTCGGCCCCAGCATTTT
few	TRBV4-1	TRBJ1-1	.	CASSHPLKGYEAFF	TGCGCCAGCAGCCACCCCCTGAAGGGGTATGAAGCTTTCTTT
.	TRBV7-2	TRBJ1-1	TRBD1	CASSLWTGINTEAFF	TGTGCCAGCAGCTTGTGGACAGGGATTAACACTGAAGCTTTCTTT
once	TRBV29-1	TRBJ2-3	.	CSAAPRGTRTDTQYF	TGCAGCGCTGCCCCTAGGGGGACAAGAACAGATACGCAGTATTTT
many	TRBV12-5	TRBJ1-5	.	CASGLAYQPQHF	TGTGCTAGTGGTTTGGCTTATCAGCCCCAGCATTTT
.	TRBV6-5	TRBJ2-7	.	CASSPLRGAVYEQYF	TGTGCCAGCAGTCCTCTAAGGGGCGCGGTCTACGAGCAGTACTTC
.	TRBV2	TRBJ1-1	TRBD1	CASSRDRGTEAFF	TGTGCCAGCAGCCGCGACAGGGGAACTGAAGCTTTCTTT
few	TRBV2	TRBJ2-1	TRBD1	CASSGQGRHYNEQFF	TGTGCCAGCAGTGGACAGGGACGCCACTACAATGAGCAGTTCTTC
once	TRBV15	TRBJ1-5	.	CATSSDRPQPQHF	TGTGCCACCAGCAGTGACAGGCCTCAGCCCCAGCATTTT
.	TRBV13	TRBJ2-5	TRBD2	CASSSRLASTRETQYF	TGTGCCAGCAGCTCACGACTAGCTAGCACGCGAGAGACCCAGTACTTC
.	TRBV5-1	TRBJ2-1	TRBD2	CASSLVTGTTNEQFF	TGCGCCAGCAGCTTGGTGACCGGGACTACCAATGAGCAGTTCTTC
.	TRBV5-6	TRBJ2-2	.	CASSQAWGRGNTGELFF	TGTGCCAGCAGCCAGGCGTGGGGAAGGGGGAACACCGGGGAGCTGTTTTTT
.	TRBV2	TRBJ2-5	TRBD1	CASSGQGARETQYF	TGTGCCAGCAGCGGACAGGGGGCGCGGGAGACCCAGTACTTC
few	TRBV7-3	TRBJ2-3	.	CASSLGHVGADTQYF	TGTGCCAGCAGCCTGGGCCACGTTGGCGCAGATACGCAGTATTTT
.	TRBV29-1	TRBJ2-3	.	CSVSRRTDTQYF	TGCAGCGTTTCGCGGCGCACAGATACGCAGTATTTT
.	TRBV2	TRBJ1-4	TRBD1	CASSPGTDNEKLFF	TGTGCCAGCAGCCCCGGGACAGACAATGAAAAACTGTTTTTT
.	TRBV7-2	TRBJ2-7	TRBD1	CASSQGVPAYEQYF	TGTGCCAGCTCCCAGGGGGTCCCCGCCTACGAGCAGTACTTC
few	TRBV7-2	TRBJ2-3	.	CASSPPGSVGTDTQYF	TGTGCCAGCAGCCCCCCGGGGTCGGTGGGCACAGATACGCAGTATTTT
few	TRBV5-1	TRBJ2-5	TRBD1	CASSSTGTAQETQYF	TGCGCCAGCAGTTCGACAGGGACAGCACAAGAGACCCAGTACTTC
once	TRBV5-4	TRBJ1-6	TRBD1	CASSWGQGSSYNSPLHF	TGTGCCAGCAGCTGGGGACAGGGGAGCTCCTATAATTCACCCCTCCACTTT
.	TRBV5-1	TRBJ1-2	.	CASSPLGGVFNGYGYTF	TGCGCCAGCAGCCCGCTCGGGGGGGTTTTTAACGGCTATGGCTACACCTTC
many	TRBV28	TRBJ1-5	.	CASSLAGGGNQPQHF	TGTGCCAGCAGTTTAGCGGGAGGGGGCAATCAGCCCCAGCATTTT
.	TRBV9	TRBJ1-1	.	CASSVVGGNTEAFF	TGTGCCAGCAGCGTAGTGGGGGGAAACACTGAAGCTTTCTTT
.	TRBV28	TRBJ1-6	.	CASSLLQNNSPLHF	TGTGCCAGCAGTTTATTACAGAATAATTCACCCCTCCACTTT